Sequencing of this T cell receptor (beta chain) was carried out in a study of cytomegalovirus exposure and HLA in healthy donors (TCRdb year 2017). With respect to the entire study: According to a later analysis, the 100 to 150 validation repertoires were produced on the same platform as the 666 repertoires of the first cohort. High-throughput TCR immunosequencing, statistical association of individual TCRs with disease status, and machine learning were combined to predict cytomegalovirus infection status. A separate validation cohort of over a hundred different subjects was used in addition to the roughly 670-subject first cohort. The study aimed to test whether cataloging public T cell receptors could reveal signatures of past pathogen exposure. General conclusions and limits of the study: A total of about 150 TCR beta chains were listed by the study as associated with cytomegalovirus. While some public TCRs were present in many individuals, most TCR sequences turned up only very rarely across donors. A later analysis had no HLA typing for the validation cohort, so co-occurrence there was scored across all 120 or so repertoires. A few of the identified cytomegalovirus-associated TCR beta chains were confirmed in vitro to be specific for cytomegalovirus antigens. In a later analysis, TCRs clustered in the first cohort were found to also tend to co-occur in the roughly 120 validation repertoires, with 85% to 95% of cluster scores above 0. In both the original and validation cohorts, the classifier was reported to diagnose cytomegalovirus status with high specificity and sensitivity. The authors suggested that the approach could potentially be extended to other disease states and immunological phenotypes.

Library method: the immunoSEQ multiplex PCR assay. Under the source paper's analysis protocol: A statistical classification framework was built for diagnosing cytomegalovirus status from the catalog of TCR beta chain sequences. This is the immuneACCESS table as TCRdb keeps it, with only in-frame sequences that have V and J called. A part of the clones is gone; compared with another copy, unresolved V genes explain less than half, and the rest is unexplained. V and J calls and clone size follow that table, whereas D and trimming were derived from the DNA. In all, the sample holds under 200,000 clones, and less than 90% of those were seen once. The ten largest clones capture roughly 5.8% of the sample. The donors were included in the validation cohort of some 120 subjects, a group kept apart from the roughly 670-subject first cohort. On this clone itself: It lacks a known antigen. Base qualities are not provided; no much larger clone lies one nucleotide away.

CDR1 and CDR2 are drawn from the germline V gene (reference sequence): MNHNY, SVGAGI. Spanning cysteine to phenylalanine, the CDR3 consists of 13 amino acids. The CDR3 DNA has 39 bases and is translated from base 1. V is cut by 4 bases and J by 6 bases, and the space between the germline ends is 12 bases. The receptor comes from a woman between 25 and 40 years old in good health and CMV-seronegative. The material sequenced was PBMCs. This chain joins TRBV6-6 to TRBJ1-2; the D gene remains uncertain. The DNA is as follows: TGTGCCAGCAGTTTTACGCCCGGGAATGGCTACACCTTC. Protein translation: CASSFTPGNGYTF.